This T cell receptor beta chain was retrieved from a study of blood T cell repertoires in COVID-19 (dated by TCRdb to about 2020). A note on the overall study: Collaborator samples came from the United States, Italy and Spain and covered acute and convalescent phases of COVID-19. Sample metadata almost always included a de-identified subject ID, COVID-19 status, age in years and sex. Subjects who had been exposed to COVID-19, were actively infected with it, or had recovered from it provided the deeply sampled blood TCRbeta repertoires that made up the dataset. HLA class I and class II types, where available, came from metadata supplied by the sample provider rather than from assay-based typing. The prospective study material was composed of cDNA or gDNA derived from T cells, B-cell-depleted T cells, or PBMCs. Samples came from the ongoing ImmuneRACE study (first 160 participants) plus 1,254 subjects from 6 global collaborators. The repertoires were made available in a free public database intended to serve as a resource for research on the immune response to SARS-CoV-2. The investigation overall reported the following: The quantity of clinical and demographic metadata differed by source and by participant and was supplied without curation.

On this clone itself: This clone's antigen is unknown. Base qualities are not recorded, but no much larger clone differs from it by a single base.

At one collaborating source in Seattle, patients were enrolled during active infection and were followed longitudinally through the course of disease. Whole blood was collected in K2EDTA tubes by collaborating institutions according to the institutions' own protocols. For TCRbeta analysis, collaborators shipped samples in one of three forms: frozen whole blood, isolated PBMCs, or DNA extracted from either of those sample types. The immunoSEQ Assay, a bias-controlled multiplex PCR, was used to amplify TCRbeta CDR3 regions from genomic DNA. In the authors' own workflow: Nucleated cell counts per sample were estimated from amplification of reference gene primers within the assay. To quantify the absolute abundance of each unique TCRbeta CDR3 rearrangement, sequence reads were collapsed and filtered. For each sample, productive Simpson clonality was calculated by taking the square root of Simpson's diversity index across productive rearrangements. Drawn from immuneACCESS, this table holds only the in-frame rearrangements with V and J called that TCRdb kept. Clones are partly lost; checked studies trace under half to an unresolved V gene and leave the rest unexplained. The V and J calls and clone size are taken from that table; D and trimming were inferred from the DNA. This sample holds tens of thousands of clones; 85% were observed only once. The top ten clones comprise 8.5% to 10% of the sample.

Including cysteine and phenylalanine, the CDR3 has 16 amino acids. Only CDR3 DNA is held: 48 bases, read in frame from base 1. Trimming at the junction amounts to 4 bases on V and 1 base on J, and the germline ends lie 16 bases apart. The germline V gene yields SGHVS for CDR1 and FNYEAQ for CDR2. In this chain, TRBV7-6 is recombined with TRBJ1-1, with the D segment identity uncertain. The TCR was taken from a middle-aged man with COVID-19, enrolled during active disease. What was sequenced was peripheral blood. The DNA is as follows: TGTGCCAGCAGCTCTGCCCGGGGAAGAGGGAACACTGAAGCTTTCTTT. Its protein product is CASSSARGRGNTEAFF.